The rows below give T cell receptor beta chains drawn from one sample of a study of shared clonotypes between healthy human individuals. Measured with immunoSEQ multiplex PCR; TCRdb has only the in-frame clones, and not every one. Of roughly 2 million clones in the sample, 85% to 95% were seen once. Sequenced material: naive CD4+ T cells sorted from blood. These receptors were taken from a man aged 18 to 30 in good health. The CDR3 runs from the conserved cysteine through the conserved F or W. Each record gives: CDR3 protein, CDR3 DNA, CDR3 length, J gene, V gene, clone size, D gene. The D gene is left open where the match is weak. Only part of the rows carry a size: once, few, many, or a class if the clone is expanded.

CASSPFLAGTYNEQFF | TGTGCCAGCAGTCCTTTCCTAGCGGGAACCTACAATGAGCAGTTCTTC | 16 | TRBJ2-1 | TRBV25-1 | - | TRBD2
CASSYSTDWPQHF | TGTGCCAGCAGTTACTCGACAGATTGGCCCCAGCATTTT | 13 | TRBJ1-5 | TRBV6-5 | once | -
CASRGQGSNTDTQYF | TGCGCCAGCAGAGGACAGGGAAGTAACACAGATACGCAGTATTTT | 15 | TRBJ2-3 | TRBV7-2 | - | TRBD1
CASSDLTGMKGEQYF | TGTGCCAGCAGCGACCTGACAGGGATGAAAGGCGAGCAGTACTTC | 15 | TRBJ2-7 | TRBV5-6 | - | TRBD1
CASRDGGTDTQYF | TGTGCCAGCAGGGATGGAGGCACAGATACGCAGTATTTT | 13 | TRBJ2-3 | TRBV6-5 | once | -
CASSATGGTGELFF | TGTGCCAGCTCCGCCACGGGGGGCACCGGGGAGCTGTTTTTT | 14 | TRBJ2-2 | TRBV18 | - | TRBD2
CASSRTMQSYNEQFF | TGCGCCAGCAGCCGTACCATGCAATCCTACAATGAGCAGTTCTTC | 15 | TRBJ2-1 | TRBV5-1 | once | -
CASSLVGRDDTEAFF | TGTGCCAGCAGCTTGGTAGGGAGAGACGATACTGAAGCTTTCTTT | 15 | TRBJ1-1 | TRBV5-4 | - | -
CASSLPGLAEFF | TGTGCCAGCAGCCTACCGGGACTAGCGGAGTTCTTC | 12 | TRBJ2-1 | TRBV5-4 | - | TRBD2
CASSSHVGGRTEAFF | TGTGCCAGCAGTTCGCACGTGGGGGGACGAACTGAAGCTTTCTTT | 15 | TRBJ1-1 | TRBV6-5 | once | -
CASTPGLRSSGNTIYF | TGTGCCAGCACCCCGGGGCTCAGAAGCTCTGGAAACACCATATATTTT | 16 | TRBJ1-3 | TRBV28 | - | -
CASCSGSSSYEQYF | TGTGCCAGCTGTTCGGGCTCGAGCTCCTACGAGCAGTACTTC | 14 | TRBJ2-7 | TRBV2 | - | -
CASSKRGDTPEQYF | TGTGCCAGCAGCAAAAGAGGGGACACCCCCGAGCAGTACTTC | 14 | TRBJ2-7 | TRBV28 | once | -
CASSDLRGTAQETQYF | TGTGCCAGCAGTGACCTCAGGGGCACGGCCCAAGAGACCCAGTACTTC | 16 | TRBJ2-5 | TRBV25-1 | - | -
CASSLRTSGAGELFF | TGCGCCAGCAGCCTACGGACTAGCGGGGCCGGGGAGCTGTTTTTT | 15 | TRBJ2-2 | TRBV4-1 | once | TRBD2
CASSLELNTEAFF | TGTGCCAGCAGTCTCGAGTTGAACACTGAAGCTTTCTTT | 13 | TRBJ1-1 | TRBV2 | - | -
CASSFDRVSTEAFF | TGCGCCAGCAGCTTTGACAGGGTTAGCACTGAAGCTTTCTTT | 14 | TRBJ1-1 | TRBV5-1 | few | TRBD1
CASSYRDRPNNEQFF | TGTGCCAGCAGCTACCGGGACCGGCCAAACAATGAGCAGTTCTTC | 15 | TRBJ2-1 | TRBV5-4 | - | -
CASSQAPRGNYGYTF | TGTGCCAGCTCCCAAGCCCCCAGGGGTAACTATGGCTACACCTTC | 15 | TRBJ1-2 | TRBV27 | - | -
CASGIRFTDTQYF | TGTGCCAGTGGGATTCGGTTCACAGATACGCAGTATTTT | 13 | TRBJ2-3 | TRBV19 | - | -
CASSQGGVFEQYF | TGTGCCAGCAGCCAAGGCGGGGTATTCGAGCAGTACTTC | 13 | TRBJ2-7 | TRBV14 | - | -
CASSVTDRVTEAFF | TGTGCCAGCAGCGTAACGGACAGGGTAACTGAAGCTTTCTTT | 14 | TRBJ1-1 | TRBV9 | - | TRBD1
CASSPRQGLNTEAFF | TGTGCCAGCAGCCCGCGACAGGGGTTGAACACTGAAGCTTTCTTT | 15 | TRBJ1-1 | TRBV7-9 | - | TRBD1
CAWEKGQGSFGRTQYF | TGTGCCTGGGAGAAGGGACAGGGATCATTTGGGAGGACCCAGTACTTC | 16 | TRBJ2-5 | TRBV30 | - | TRBD1
CASSEVAGAWEQYF | TGTGCCAGCAGTGAAGTAGCGGGAGCTTGGGAGCAGTACTTC | 14 | TRBJ2-7 | TRBV2 | - | TRBD2
CAWSRDRTYTEAFF | TGTGCCTGGTCTAGGGACAGGACCTACACTGAAGCTTTCTTT | 14 | TRBJ1-1 | TRBV30 | - | TRBD1
CASSPSPGAAKNEQFF | TGTGCCAGCAGTCCCTCCCCCGGAGCGGCCAAGAATGAGCAGTTCTTC | 16 | TRBJ2-1 | TRBV7-9 | - | -
CASSWGGLAGVSEQYF | TGCGCCAGCAGTTGGGGAGGGCTAGCGGGAGTAAGCGAGCAGTACTTC | 16 | TRBJ2-7 | TRBV23-1 | - | TRBD2
CASSERPNSPLHF | TGCGCCAGCAGTGAACGGCCTAATTCACCCCTCCACTTT | 13 | TRBJ1-6 | TRBV10-1 | few | -
CASSRTGAGPDTQYF | TGTGCCAGCAGTCGGACTGGGGCCGGCCCAGATACGCAGTATTTT | 15 | TRBJ2-3 | TRBV2 | - | -
CASSEATRRATNEKLFF | TGTGCCAGCAGTGAAGCGACACGACGAGCAACTAATGAAAAACTGTTTTTT | 17 | TRBJ1-4 | TRBV6-1 | - | -
CASALTIGLDTQYF | TGTGCCAGCGCTCTTACGATTGGACTTGATACGCAGTATTTT | 14 | TRBJ2-3 | TRBV7-2 | - | -
CASSLGTVADPNYGYTF | TGTGCCAGCAGCTTAGGGACAGTGGCGGATCCCAACTATGGCTACACCTTC | 17 | TRBJ1-2 | TRBV7-9 | - | -
CASRGFENTEAFF | TGTGCCAGCAGAGGGTTTGAGAACACTGAAGCTTTCTTT | 13 | TRBJ1-1 | TRBV6-5 | - | -
CASGAGRANTEAFF | TGTGCCAGCGGGGCGGGGAGGGCGAACACTGAAGCTTTCTTT | 14 | TRBJ1-1 | TRBV2 | - | -